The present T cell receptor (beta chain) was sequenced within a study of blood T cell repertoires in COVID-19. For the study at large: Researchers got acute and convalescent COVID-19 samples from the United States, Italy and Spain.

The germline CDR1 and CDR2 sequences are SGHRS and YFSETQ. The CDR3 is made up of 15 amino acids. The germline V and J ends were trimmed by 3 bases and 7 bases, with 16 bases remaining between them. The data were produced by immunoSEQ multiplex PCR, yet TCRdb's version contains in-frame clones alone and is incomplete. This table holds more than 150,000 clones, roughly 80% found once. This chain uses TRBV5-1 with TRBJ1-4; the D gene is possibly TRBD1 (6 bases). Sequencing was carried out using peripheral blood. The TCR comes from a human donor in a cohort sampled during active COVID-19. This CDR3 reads CASSSGVPDGEKLFF. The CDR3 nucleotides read TGCGCCAGCAGCTCAGGGGTCCCGGATGGTGAAAAACTGTTTTTT.